Listed below are T cell receptor beta chains from one sample, sequenced in a study of blood T cells in healthy people across ages. MiXCR was run by TCRdb on the 5' RACE reads, yielding one entry per CDR3 protein. The sample contains hundreds of thousands of distinct CDR3 sequences, 40% to 65% of which appear only once. Sequenced sample: blood. The receptors originated from an older man in good health. Each CDR3 is given with its conserved first and last residue. The order of the fields is clone size, V gene, J gene, D gene, CDR3 protein, CDR3 DNA. A D gene is named only where the DNA matches it firmly. Clone size appears in some rows only: once, few, many, or a class for an expanded clone.

few	TRBV7-9	TRBJ1-1	NA	CASSLGGSYTEAFF	TGTGCCAGCAGCTTAGGGGGCTCGTACACTGAAGCTTTCTTT
few	TRBV9	TRBJ2-3	TRBD1	CASSVQGGTDTQYF	TGTGCCAGCAGCGTACAGGGGGGCACAGATACGCAGTATTTT
NA	TRBV7-9	TRBJ2-2	TRBD2	CASSPILIAGVRNTGELFF	TGTGCCAGCAGCCCAATCCTAATAGCGGGAGTGAGAAACACCGGGGAGCTGTTTTTT
NA	TRBV11-1	TRBJ1-1	NA	CASSLGLGYGTEAFF	TGTGCCAGCAGCTTAGGGCTGGGGTATGGCACTGAAGCTTTCTTT
NA	TRBV6-5	TRBJ1-5	TRBD1	CASSYNPPGQGGNQPQHF	TGTGCCAGCAGTTACAACCCCCCGGGACAGGGAGGCAATCAGCCCCAGCATTTT
NA	TRBV3-1	TRBJ2-2	TRBD2	CASSQDTRLAGRSGELFF	TGTGCCAGCAGCCAAGATACCCGACTAGCGGGACGGTCCGGGGAGCTGTTTTTT
few	TRBV7-2	TRBJ2-7	TRBD2	CASSPSPLAEAYEQYF	TGTGCCAGCAGCCCTAGCCCCCTAGCGGAGGCCTACGAGCAGTACTTC
NA	TRBV24-1	TRBJ1-2	NA	CATSDPLGGIYGYTF	TGTGCCACCAGTGATCCCCTCGGGGGCATCTATGGCTACACCTTC
few	TRBV7-2	TRBJ2-7	TRBD1	CASSLVGTGIHEQYF	TGTGCCAGCAGCTTAGTCGGGACAGGGATCCACGAGCAGTACTTC
once	TRBV5-4	TRBJ2-3	TRBD2	CASSPGTSGRRADTQYF	TGTGCCAGCAGCCCAGGGACTAGCGGGAGAAGGGCAGATACGCAGTATTTT
NA	TRBV7-3	TRBJ2-7	TRBD2	CASSLGVGIREGPLNEQYF	TGTGCCAGCAGCTTAGGCGTCGGTATTAGGGAGGGGCCCCTCAATGAGCAGTACTTC
few	TRBV7-9	TRBJ2-7	TRBD2	CASSLASLAGVYEQYF	TGTGCCAGCAGCTTAGCGAGCCTAGCGGGAGTTTACGAGCAGTACTTC
NA	TRBV27	TRBJ1-2	NA	CASSLALGYGYTF	TGTGCCAGCAGTTTAGCCCTTGGCTATGGCTACACCTTC
NA	TRBV7-2	TRBJ1-2	NA	CASSVDMYGYTF	TGTGCCAGCAGCGTCGACATGTACGGCTACACCTTC
few	TRBV5-1	TRBJ2-7	TRBD1	CASSLEIPGTVQPYEQYF	TGCGCCAGCAGCTTGGAGATACCGGGGACAGTACAACCCTACGAGCAGTACTTC
few	TRBV10-3	TRBJ1-2	NA	CAISPGHRIYGYTF	TGTGCCATCAGTCCGGGACACCGAATCTATGGCTACACCTTC
NA	TRBV27	TRBJ1-1	NA	CASSGGWVTEAFF	TGTGCCAGCAGTGGGGGTTGGGTCACTGAAGCTTTCTTT
NA	TRBV28	TRBJ2-1	TRBD2	CASKERGAHRNEQFF	TGTGCCAGCAAGGAGCGGGGGGCACACCGCAATGAGCAGTTCTTC
many	TRBV12-3/TRBV12-4	TRBJ2-3	TRBD2	CASSPGLASRYAYF	TGTGCCAGCAGCCCCGGACTAGCGTCCAGATACGCGTATTTT
NA	TRBV5-1	TRBJ2-1	TRBD2	CASSSTSGSDSEQFF	TGCGCCAGCAGTTCGACTAGCGGGAGCGATTCTGAGCAGTTCTTC
NA	TRBV29-1	TRBJ2-5	NA	CNVSSETQYF	TGCAACGTATCCTCAGAGACCCAGTACTTC
few	TRBV4-1	TRBJ1-2	NA	CASSQGPVRVADGYTF	TGCGCCAGCAGCCAAGGCCCGGTGAGAGTCGCGGATGGCTACACCTTC
NA	TRBV7-8	TRBJ2-1	TRBD2	CASSARLAGGNNEQFF	TGTGCCAGCAGCGCACGACTAGCGGGAGGAAACAATGAGCAGTTCTTC
few	TRBV5-1	TRBJ2-5	NA	CASSLEAGGQETQYF	TGCGCCAGCAGCTTGGAAGCAGGGGGGCAAGAGACCCAGTACTTC
NA	TRBV29-1	TRBJ2-7	NA	CSVEGPGQGYF	TGCAGCGTTGAGGGTCCGGGTCAGGGGTACTTC
NA	TRBV24-1	TRBJ2-2	TRBD2	CATSTSGLTGELFF	TGTGCCACCAGCACTAGCGGGTTGACCGGGGAGCTGTTTTTT
few	TRBV29-1	TRBJ2-7	NA	CSVQIEGFYEQYF	TGCAGCGTTCAAATCGAGGGCTTTTACGAGCAGTACTTC
once	TRBV10-3	TRBJ1-2	NA	CAISEGWGLDGYTF	TGTGCCATCAGTGAAGGGTGGGGGCTCGATGGCTACACCTTC
NA	TRBV20-1	TRBJ2-5	NA	CSKPWNGTQYF	TGCAGCAAACCATGGAATGGGACCCAGTACTTC
NA	TRBV4-1	TRBJ2-2	TRBD2	CASSQEASGRWVTGELFF	TGCGCCAGCAGCCAAGAGGCTAGCGGGAGGTGGGTCACCGGGGAGCTGTTTTTT
few	TRBV7-9	TRBJ2-1	NA	CASSRAGIYNEQFF	TGTGCCAGCAGCCGGGCCGGCATCTACAATGAGCAGTTCTTC
many	TRBV29-1	TRBJ2-7	NA	CSVEGGKGYEQYF	TGCAGCGTTGAAGGGGGGAAGGGCTACGAGCAGTACTTC
NA	TRBV7-2	TRBJ1-1	TRBD1	CASRNDRGLPNTEAFF	TGTGCCAGCAGAAACGACAGGGGGCTACCGAACACTGAAGCTTTCTTT